These T cell receptor beta chains were read from a single sample in a study of long-term antiretroviral therapy in people with HIV. The protocol was immunoSEQ multiplex PCR, while the TCRdb copy is restricted to in-frame clones and leaves out a portion. The sample consists of about 28,000 clones, 84% of them appearing once. Sequencing was performed on unsorted PBMCs, taken 0.4 years after starting antiretroviral therapy. All receptors derive from a man younger than 35 with HIV. The CDR3 runs from the conserved cysteine through the conserved F or W. D genes are given only for firm matches. Rows may omit the clone size; those that give it use once, few, many or a size class.

TRBJ1-5	TRBV19	-	-	CASSHGDPGGSQPQHF	TGTGCCAGTAGCCACGGGGACCCGGGGGGAAGTCAGCCCCAGCATTTT
TRBJ1-2	TRBV7-9	-	-	CASSSVRDIANYGYTF	TGTGCCAGCAGCTCGGTCCGGGACATAGCTAACTATGGCTACACCTTC
TRBJ1-1	TRBV9	-	-	CASSVDAGVKTEAFF	TGTGCCAGCAGCGTAGATGCAGGGGTGAAGACTGAAGCTTTCTTT
TRBJ2-7	TRBV7-2	-	medium-sized	CASSQGPLEQYF	TGTGCCAGCAGCCAGGGGCCCCTCGAGCAGTACTTC
TRBJ2-7	TRBV2	TRBD1	-	CATTGTVDYEQYF	TGTGCCACCACCGGGACAGTGGACTACGAGCAGTACTTC
TRBJ2-5	TRBV6-5	TRBD1	-	CASSSHPGQGGETQYF	TGTGCCAGCAGTTCCCACCCTGGACAGGGCGGAGAGACCCAGTACTTC
TRBJ1-1	TRBV9	-	-	CASSSDPETAFF	TGTGCCAGCAGCTCAGACCCTGAGACAGCTTTCTTT
TRBJ1-1	TRBV7-9	-	-	CASSGTRQMNTEAFF	TGTGCCAGCAGCGGCACTAGACAGATGAACACTGAAGCTTTCTTT
TRBJ2-2	TRBV11-3	-	-	CASSGSSNTGELFF	TGTGCCAGCAGCGGCAGCAGCAACACCGGGGAGCTGTTTTTT
TRBJ2-2	TRBV5-4	TRBD2	few	CASSLVRGSTGELFF	TGTGCCAGCAGCTTGGTGCGGGGGAGCACCGGGGAGCTGTTTTTT
TRBJ1-1	TRBV28	-	-	CASRPVGDGEAFF	TGTGCCAGCAGGCCAGTAGGGGATGGTGAAGCTTTCTTT
TRBJ2-1	TRBV27	-	-	CASSLSGSYNEQFF	TGTGCCAGCAGTTTATCCGGCTCCTACAATGAGCAGTTCTTC
TRBJ2-7	TRBV7-9	-	-	CASSRGNSYEQYF	TGTGCCAGCAGCAGAGGGAACTCCTACGAGCAGTACTTC
TRBJ2-1	TRBV5-1	-	-	CASSFGDSFYNEQFF	TGCGCCAGCAGCTTCGGAGACAGTTTTTACAATGAGCAGTTCTTC
TRBJ2-7	TRBV4-3	TRBD2	-	CASSQTVTSGSLYEQYF	TGCGCCAGCAGCCAGACCGTGACTAGCGGGAGTTTATACGAGCAGTACTTC
TRBJ2-7	TRBV7-8	-	-	CASSFGDVGIFYEQYF	TGTGCCAGCAGTTTTGGCGACGTGGGGATCTTCTACGAGCAGTACTTC
TRBJ2-7	TRBV5-8	TRBD1	-	CASSLRTGQGVTSYEQYF	TGTGCCAGCAGCTTGAGGACGGGGCAGGGGGTAACCTCCTACGAGCAGTACTTC
TRBJ2-1	TRBV9	-	once	CASSVDPPGPSYNEQFF	TGTGCCAGCAGCGTAGATCCTCCCGGGCCGTCCTACAATGAGCAGTTCTTC
TRBJ1-3	TRBV5-4	TRBD1	-	CASSPFPDRDRTLSGNTIYF	TGTGCCAGCAGCCCCTTTCCAGACCGGGACAGGACCCTCTCTGGAAACACCATATATTTT
TRBJ2-3	TRBV6-5	TRBD2	once	CASSSGTSGGADTQYF	TGTGCCAGCAGTTCCGGGACTAGCGGGGGGGCAGATACGCAGTATTTT
TRBJ2-7	TRBV19	-	-	CASSISPNLYEQYF	TGTGCCAGTAGTATTTCCCCGAACCTCTACGAGCAGTACTTC
TRBJ2-1	TRBV28	-	-	CASSLGDTEVGEQFF	TGTGCCAGCAGTTTAGGGGACACTGAGGTTGGTGAGCAGTTCTTC
TRBJ2-7	TRBV5-1	-	-	CASSYRDTSYEQYF	TGCGCCAGCAGCTACCGGGACACAAGCTACGAGCAGTACTTC
TRBJ1-5	TRBV28	TRBD1	-	CASRKGAPVYSNQPQHF	TGTGCCAGCAGGAAGGGGGCCCCTGTCTATAGCAATCAGCCCCAGCATTTT
TRBJ2-1	TRBV5-1	-	-	CASSFPRERYNEQFF	TGCGCCAGCAGCTTCCCCCGGGAGCGGTACAATGAGCAGTTCTTC
TRBJ1-1	TRBV30	-	-	CAWSSWGRWTEAFF	TGTGCCTGGAGTTCCTGGGGGCGGTGGACTGAAGCTTTCTTT
TRBJ1-6	TRBV6-5	-	-	CASSYYSSPLHF	TGTGCCAGCAGTTACTATAGCTCACCCCTCCACTTT
TRBJ2-1	TRBV10-3	TRBD1	-	CAISDPDRGLYNEQFF	TGTGCCATCAGTGATCCGGACAGGGGACTTTACAATGAGCAGTTCTTC
TRBJ1-4	TRBV14	-	-	CASSQGQATNEKLFF	TGTGCCAGCAGCCAGGGGCAAGCAACTAATGAAAAACTGTTTTTT
TRBJ1-4	TRBV2	TRBD1	-	CASSPLPGQGGEKLFF	TGTGCCAGCAGTCCTCTACCGGGACAGGGAGGCGAAAAACTGTTTTTT
TRBJ2-1	TRBV15	-	-	CATGRRSYNEQFF	TGTGCCACGGGACGCCGCTCCTACAATGAGCAGTTCTTC
TRBJ1-5	TRBV5-6	-	few	CASSLAQDAGNQPQHF	TGTGCCAGCAGCTTAGCGCAGGACGCCGGCAATCAGCCCCAGCATTTT
TRBJ2-7	TRBV6-1	TRBD1	-	CASSEEGQGAFPLWNEQYF	TGTGCCAGCAGTGAAGAAGGACAGGGGGCCTTCCCCCTCTGGAACGAGCAGTACTTC
TRBJ2-1	TRBV7-9	-	once	CASSFPRLRTTSSYNEQFF	TGTGCCAGCAGCTTTCCCAGGCTTCGGACGACTAGCTCCTACAATGAGCAGTTCTTC
TRBJ2-5	TRBV7-8	-	-	CASSLAGAETQYF	TGTGCCAGCAGCTTAGCAGGGGCAGAGACCCAGTACTTC
TRBJ2-1	TRBV9	-	-	CASSATGSPYNEQFF	TGTGCCAGCAGCGCAACAGGCTCCCCTTACAATGAGCAGTTCTTC
TRBJ1-3	TRBV9	-	few	CASSVVGDGNTIYF	TGTGCCAGCAGCGTAGTGGGGGATGGAAACACCATATATTTT
TRBJ2-7	TRBV6-5	-	-	CASSYSGAGGGYEQYF	TGTGCCAGCAGTTACTCTGGGGCAGGGGGAGGTTACGAGCAGTACTTC
TRBJ2-7	TRBV27	TRBD1	-	CASSLSGQFYEQYF	TGTGCCAGCAGTTTATCGGGACAGTTCTACGAGCAGTACTTC
TRBJ2-7	TRBV5-6	TRBD1	once	CASSSGTGAEQYF	TGTGCCAGCAGCTCCGGGACAGGGGCCGAGCAGTACTTC
TRBJ1-1	TRBV19	-	-	CASRYAPLGQNTEAFF	TGTGCCAGTAGGTATGCCCCTCTTGGGCAGAACACTGAAGCTTTCTTT
TRBJ2-7	TRBV11-2	-	-	CASSPGRAEEQYF	TGTGCCAGCAGCCCGGGACGAGCCGAAGAGCAGTACTTC
TRBJ2-3	TRBV4-3	-	-	CASSQGAGTSLTDTQYF	TGCGCCAGCAGCCAAGGGGCCGGGACTTCCCTCACAGATACGCAGTATTTT
TRBJ2-7	TRBV5-6	-	-	CASSLVGYEQYF	TGTGCCAGCAGCTTGGTTGGGTACGAGCAGTACTTC